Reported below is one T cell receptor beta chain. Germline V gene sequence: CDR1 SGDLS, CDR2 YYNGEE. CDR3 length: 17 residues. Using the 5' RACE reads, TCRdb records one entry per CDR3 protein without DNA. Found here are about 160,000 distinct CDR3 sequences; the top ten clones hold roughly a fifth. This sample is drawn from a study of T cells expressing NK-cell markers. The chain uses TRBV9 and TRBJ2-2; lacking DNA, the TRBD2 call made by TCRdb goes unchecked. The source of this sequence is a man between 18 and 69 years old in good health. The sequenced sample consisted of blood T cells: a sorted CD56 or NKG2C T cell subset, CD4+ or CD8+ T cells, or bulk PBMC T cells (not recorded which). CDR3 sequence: CASSVPRRGRGTGELFF.